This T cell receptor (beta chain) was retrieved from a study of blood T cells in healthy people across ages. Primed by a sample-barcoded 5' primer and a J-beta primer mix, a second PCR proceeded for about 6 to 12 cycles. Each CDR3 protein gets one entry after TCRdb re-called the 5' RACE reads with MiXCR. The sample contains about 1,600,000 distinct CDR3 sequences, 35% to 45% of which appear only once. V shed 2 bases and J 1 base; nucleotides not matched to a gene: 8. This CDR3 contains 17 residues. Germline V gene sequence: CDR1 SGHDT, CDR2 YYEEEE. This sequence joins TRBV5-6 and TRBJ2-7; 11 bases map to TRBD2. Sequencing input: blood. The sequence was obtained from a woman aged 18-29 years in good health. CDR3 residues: CASSLLAGVPGSYEQYF. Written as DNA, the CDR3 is TGTGCCAGCAGCTTACTAGCGGGGGTGCCGGGGTCCTACGAGCAGTACTTC. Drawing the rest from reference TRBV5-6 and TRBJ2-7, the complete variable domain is DAGVTQSPTHLIKTRGQQVTLRCSPKSGHDTVSWYQQALGQGPQFIFQYYEEEERQRGNFPDRFSGHQFPNYSSELNVNALLLGDSALYLCASSLLAGVPGSYEQYFGPGTRLTVT.